Reported below is one T cell receptor (beta chain). The data were obtained in a study of blood T cell repertoires in COVID-19. Method: immunoSEQ multiplex PCR; TCRdb's copy keeps in-frame clones and lacks some. The sample contains about 170,000 clones, roughly 81% of which appear only once. Unmatched junction bases numbered 6, after V lost 3 bases and J lost 0 bases. CDR3 length equals 17 residues. CDR1 and CDR2 (germline): LNHDA, SQIVND (reference sequence). The sequencing sample was made of peripheral blood. This sequence was found in a man between 35 and 55 years old who had recovered from COVID-19. V and J are TRBV19 and TRBJ2-3; TRBD2 aligns across 10 bases. CDR3 coding DNA: TGTGCCAGTAGTATCCAACCACTAGCGGGGAGCACAGATACGCAGTATTTT. It yields the protein CASSIQPLAGSTDTQYF.